Listed below are T cell receptor beta chains from one sample, sequenced in a study of shared clonotypes between healthy human individuals. Some clones are missing from TCRdb's copy, which holds only in-frame ones; the method was immunoSEQ multiplex PCR. The data contain roughly 2.4 million clones, about 94% of them seen just once; the ten biggest clones take up 0.1% to 0.15%. The sequencing sample was made of naive CD4+ T cells sorted from blood. The receptors were gathered from a man aged 18 to 35 in good health. Both conserved end residues are part of each CDR3. D genes are given only for firm matches.

D	V	J	CDR3
TRBD2	TRBV7-2	TRBJ2-3	CASSLQAGNTDTQYF
-	TRBV5-1	TRBJ2-1	CASSLSGLPNPINEQFF
-	TRBV5-1	TRBJ2-7	CASSPGRNSYEQYF
-	TRBV6-5	TRBJ1-2	CASWGFSGYTF
TRBD1	TRBV9	TRBJ1-6	CASGTGDNSPLHF
TRBD1	TRBV6-5	TRBJ1-1	CASSYRTGDTEAFF
-	TRBV4-1	TRBJ1-1	CASSHTKDRLNTEAFF
-	TRBV7-9	TRBJ2-5	CASSTATVTQETQYF
-	TRBV18	TRBJ2-7	CASSQTDYEQYF
TRBD2	TRBV27	TRBJ2-7	CASSLWGGPNNEQYF
-	TRBV5-6	TRBJ1-6	CASSLGQTNSPLHF
-	TRBV7-2	TRBJ1-6	CASSTLQQHSPLHF
-	TRBV10-3	TRBJ1-3	CAISESTGSHTIYF
TRBD2	TRBV4-1	TRBJ2-7	CASSQEGTSGYSFPYEQYF
-	TRBV28	TRBJ1-5	CASSFSRVEGKPQHF
-	TRBV19	TRBJ1-6	CASSPTGQGYSPLHF
-	TRBV28	TRBJ1-5	CASSLSGQPQHF
TRBD2	TRBV5-1	TRBJ2-1	CASKTSGGLSSYNEQFF